This TCR beta chain is from a study of blood T cell repertoires in COVID-19. Looking at the study overall: Samples of COVID-19 (acute and convalescent) were obtained from the United States, Italy and Spain. From T cells, B-cell-depleted T cells, or PBMCs came the material, which was cDNA or gDNA.

Authors' data handling: Reference gene primer amplification gave estimated nucleated cell counts. Generated by immunoSEQ multiplex PCR, the TCRdb table keeps only in-frame clones and is missing some. For V, J and clone size, that table is used; D and trimming come from the DNA. The sample records approximately 31,000 clones, 80% to 95% being singletons. Trimming removed 0 bases from V and 2 bases from J, with 10 bases in between. Germline values: CDR1 LNHNV, CDR2 YYDKDF (reference sequence). This CDR3 region has 15 residues. V and J are TRBV15 and TRBJ1-1; a weak D match, TRBD1 (5 bases). The receptor's source is a man aged 55 to 70 with acute or convalescent COVID-19. Sequenced material: peripheral blood. CDR3 sequence (DNA): TGTGCCACCAGCAGAGAGGGGGGAATAAACACTGAAGCTTTCTTT. Residues: CATSREGGINTEAFF.